Shown below are 25 T cell receptor beta chains from a single sample sequenced in a study of response to subunit inactivated influenza vaccine. TCRdb re-called the RT-PCR reads with MiXCR, one entry per CDR3 protein. This table holds about half a million distinct CDR3 sequences, approximately 10% found once. The sequencing here drew on PBMCs from blood, taken 40 to 50 days after vaccination. The source is a man aged 45 to 65 who received an inactivated influenza vaccine.

This clonotype has a handful of counts. V gene TRBV5-1 combines with J gene TRBJ2-7; unclear D gene. The CDR3 spans 14 residues. Germline CDR1 reads SGHRS; CDR2 reads YFSETQ. V was pared by 4 bases and J by 6 bases, with 17 bases between. The CDR3 DNA is TGCGCCAGCAGCCTAAGACCCGACCCGGCCGAGCAGTACTTC. Translated: CASSLRPDPAEQYF.

This chain joins TRBV7-9 and TRBJ2-5; D call uncertain. This CDR3 contains 15 residues. Germline V gives CDR1 SEHNR, CDR2 FQNEAQ (reference sequence). V was shortened by 6 bases and J by 3 bases, with 17 bases between the two germline ends. The CDR3 nucleotides read TGTGCCAGCAGTTCCTCCCACTATGGGGAAGAGACCCAGTACTTC. Translated: CASSSSHYGEETQYF.

This clonotype was counted ten times or more. This chain uses TRBV3-1 with TRBJ2-2, with D perhaps matching TRBD2 (5 bases). The germline CDR1 and CDR2 sequences are LGHDT and YNNKEL (reference sequence). The CDR3 is 15 amino acids. Trimming cost V 0 bases and J 5 bases, with 10 bases left between them. CDR3 nucleotide sequence: TGTGCCAGCAGCCAAGACCCCGGACTGACCGGGGAGCTGTTTTTT. Its protein is CASSQDPGLTGELFF.

This clonotype has ten or more counts. This chain joins TRBV12-3 or TRBV12-4 and TRBJ2-7, with 9 bases fitting TRBD1. V lost 6 bases, J lost 5 bases, and 11 bases stayed unmatched. CDR3 length: 15 amino acids. The CDR3 DNA is TGTGCCAGCAGCCGAGGAGGACAGGGGATTCACGAGCAGTACTTC. It encodes CASSRGGQGIHEQYF.

The sample holds a few counts of this clonotype. This chain uses TRBV15 with TRBJ1-1, with D unclear. V lost 0 bases and J 0 bases, leaving 5 bases between the germline ends. The CDR3 totals 14 residues. Germline V gene sequence: CDR1 LNHNV, CDR2 YYDKDF (reference sequence). The CDR3 DNA is TGTGCCACCAGCAGAGATCGACTGAACACTGAAGCTTTCTTT. The encoded protein is CATSRDRLNTEAFF.

The chain joins TRBV6-1 to TRBJ1-6; the D is unclear. Germline V CDR1 and CDR2: MNHNS, SASEGT. The ends were cut back, 2 bases at V and 3 bases at J, with 11 bases in the middle. This CDR3 region has 16 residues. CDR3 in amino acids: CASSELGGVYNSPLHF. DNA for the CDR3: TGTGCCAGCAGTGAATTGGGTGGGGTCTATAATTCACCCCTCCACTTT.

This clonotype was counted only a few times. The chain links TRBV20-1 to TRBJ2-1; 9 bases match TRBD2. Germline V gene data show CDR1 as DFQATT and CDR2 as SNEGSKA (reference sequence). V lost 0 bases to trimming and J lost 2 bases; unmatched junction nucleotides: 11. There are 18 residues in the CDR3. DNA of the CDR3: TGCAGTGCTAGAGATCTAAAGAGGGGACTAGCAGCCTACAATGAGCAGTTCTTC. As protein: CSARDLKRGLAAYNEQFF.

The chain recombines TRBV4-3 with TRBJ2-7, with TRBD2 matching 11 bases. V was pared by 4 bases and J by 7 bases, with 9 bases of the junction left unmatched. This CDR3 contains 15 residues. From germline, CDR1 is LGHNA and CDR2 YSLEER. CDR3 sequence reads: CASSRGTSGQGEQYF. The CDR3 DNA follows: TGCGCCAGCAGCCGGGGGACTAGCGGCCAAGGGGAGCAGTACTTC.

This clonotype was recorded a few times. V is TRBV7-9 and J is TRBJ2-7; D unclear. The CDR3 has 11 amino acids. V gave up 6 bases and J gave up 5 bases, with 8 bases separating them. Germline CDR1 reads SEHNR; CDR2 reads FQNEAQ (reference sequence). CDR3 nucleotide sequence: TGTGCCAGCAGTGATAGAGACGAGCAGTACTTC. Translating gives CASSDRDEQYF.

V usage is TRBV20-1 and J usage is TRBJ2-3; 10 nucleotides agree with TRBD2. V lost 3 bases to trimming and J lost 5 bases; unmatched junction nucleotides: 8. The CDR3 runs to 15 residues. Germline V lookup: CDR1 DFQATT, CDR2 SNEGSKA (reference sequence). CDR3 region: CSASQLAGSGDTQYF. The CDR3 DNA sequence: TGCAGTGCTAGCCAACTAGCGGGATCTGGAGATACGCAGTATTTT.

The genes are TRBV7-3 and TRBJ2-7, with D unresolved. This CDR3 has 14 amino acids. Trimming stripped 1 base from V and 1 base from J, with 8 bases between. Germline values: CDR1 SGHTA, CDR2 FQGTGA. CDR3 protein: CASSLNAVSYEQYF. The CDR3 nucleotides are TGTGCCAGCAGCTTAAATGCGGTTTCCTACGAGCAGTACTTC. The full variable domain, with the rest looked up from reference TRBV7-3 and TRBJ2-7, is GAGVSQTPSNKVTEKGKYVELRCDPISGHTALYWYRQSLGQGPEFLIYFQGTGAADDSGLPNDRFFAVRPEGSVSTLKIQRTERGDSAVYLCASSLNAVSYEQYFGPGTRLTVT.

The V and J genes are TRBV20-1 and TRBJ2-6; 8 bases fit TRBD1. Germline values: CDR1 DFQATT, CDR2 SNEGSKA (reference sequence). Germline trimming cut 4 bases from V and 0 bases from J; bases unmatched to any gene: 5. CDR3 length: 16 amino acids. CDR3 in DNA: TGCAGTGCTACAGGACAGGGCTCCTCTGGGGCCAACGTCCTGACTTTC. It yields the protein CSATGQGSSGANVLTF.

This chain joins TRBV20-1 and TRBJ2-3, with 7 bases aligning to TRBD2. With 3 bases clipped from V and 5 bases from J, the junction kept 14 bases outside the gene matches. The germline V gene encodes CDR1 DFQATT and CDR2 SNEGSKA (reference sequence). This CDR3 has 16 amino acids. The CDR3 region is CSASGLTGGVRDTQYF. CDR3 sequence (DNA): TGCAGTGCTAGCGGACTAACGGGAGGTGTTAGAGATACGCAGTATTTT.

The rearrangement links TRBV27 to TRBJ2-1, with a tentative D call TRBD2 (7 bases). The CDR3 spans 15 residues. The germline V gene has CDR1 MNHEY and CDR2 SMNVEV (reference sequence). The V gene lost 8 bases and the J gene lost 7 bases, with 21 bases spanning the gap. This CDR3 is CASWDLLGGGNEQFF. CDR3 nucleotides: TGTGCCAGCTGGGACCTACTAGGGGGAGGGAATGAGCAGTTCTTC.

This sequence joins TRBV13 and TRBJ2-3, with 7 nucleotides matching TRBD2. The CDR3 consists of 13 residues. The J segment lost 4 bases and the V segment lost 6 bases, leaving 4 bases of the junction unmatched. Germline V CDR1 and CDR2: PRHDT, FYEKMQ (reference sequence). The CDR3 sequence is CASRSSGSDTQYF. DNA of the CDR3: TGTGCCAGCAGGTCTAGCGGATCAGATACGCAGTATTTT. Full variable domain (rest looked up from reference TRBV13 and TRBJ2-3): AAGVIQSPRHLIKEKRETATLKCYPIPRHDTVYWYQQGPGQDPQFLISFYEKMQSDKGSIPDRFSAQQFSDYHSELNMSSLELGDSALYFCASRSSGSDTQYFGPGTRLTVL.

This clonotype was found a few times. The chain joins TRBV18 to TRBJ2-7, with D perhaps matching TRBD1 (6 bases). Germline V gene sequence: CDR1 KGHSH, CDR2 LQKENI. V lost 0 bases, J lost 2 bases, and 8 bases lay in between. The CDR3 has 14 residues. The CDR3 coding sequence is TGTGCCAGCTCACCACCGGGGGCAGCCTACGAGCAGTACTTC. Residues: CASSPPGAAYEQYF.

This clonotype was found a few times. The genes are TRBV11-2 and TRBJ2-1, with 12 bases identical to TRBD2. The germline CDR1 and CDR2 sequences are SGHAT and FQNNGV. The CDR3 consists of 21 residues. V lost 3 bases and J lost 0; bases outside the gene matches: 15. The CDR3 bases are TGTGCCAGCAGCTTGACTAGCGGGAGCATCTCGAGCCTTAGCTCCTACAATGAGCAGTTCTTC. Amino acids: CASSLTSGSISSLSSYNEQFF.

This clonotype was counted a few times. CDR3 DNA sequence: TGTGCCAGCAGTTTAGGGCTAGTCTTCGGCAATGAGCAGTTCTTC. Its protein is CASSLGLVFGNEQFF. The chain combines TRBV27 with TRBJ2-1; D unclear. This CDR3 is 15 amino acids long. Germline V gene data show CDR1 as MNHEY and CDR2 as SMNVEV (reference sequence). The germline V and J ends were trimmed by 2 bases and 6 bases, with 14 bases remaining between them.

This clonotype was counted ten times or more. DNA for the CDR3: TGTGCCAGCAGCTTAGTTAGCAGGGGGAGCTCCTACGAGCAGTACTTC. Encoded protein: CASSLVSRGSSYEQYF. This chain connects TRBV7-6 to TRBJ2-7; 7 bases fit TRBD1. Per the germline V gene, CDR1 is SGHVS and CDR2 is FNYEAQ. CDR3 length: 16 amino acids. Trimming took 1 base from V and 0 from J; bases not matched to a gene: 6.

This clonotype has a count of ten or more. V gene TRBV24-1 combines with J gene TRBJ2-1; TRBD2 matches at 12 bases. Germline loops: CDR1 KGHDR, CDR2 SFDVKD. J lost 8 bases, V lost 3 bases, and 7 bases had no gene match. The CDR3 totals 16 residues. CDR3 DNA: TGTGCCACCAGTGATACGACTAGCGGGAGAACGGATGAGCAGTTCTTC. It translates to CATSDTTSGRTDEQFF.

This clonotype was detected only a few times. This chain joins TRBV5-1 and TRBJ2-7; 7 nucleotides match TRBD1. Unmatched junction bases numbered 3, after V lost 4 bases and J lost 2 bases. The CDR3 runs 13 residues. Germline CDR1 is SGHRS and CDR2 is YFSETQ. The CDR3, as DNA: TGCGCCAGCAGCGTGGGACAGCCCTACGAGCAGTACTTC. It codes for CASSVGQPYEQYF.

There are a few counts of this clonotype. The rearrangement uses TRBV2 and TRBJ2-2; 13 positions match TRBD2. Germline lookup yields CDR1 SNHLY and CDR2 FYNNEI. CDR3 length: 16 amino acids. V shed 6 bases and J 7 bases; nucleotides not matched to a gene: 8. CDR3 in amino acids: CASRGGLAGFNGELFF. The CDR3 DNA follows: TGTGCCAGCAGAGGGGGACTAGCGGGGTTCAACGGGGAGCTGTTTTTT.

The chain is built from TRBV6-5 and TRBJ2-7, with 10 bases fitting TRBD1. The germline CDR1 and CDR2 sequences are MNHEY and SVGAGI. Trimming cost V 0 bases and J 3 bases; bases outside gene matches: 11. The CDR3 runs 18 residues. In DNA form, the CDR3 reads TGTGCCAGCAGTTACTCGACTAGAGAGGACAGGGGGTACTACGAGCAGTACTTC. Translation: CASSYSTREDRGYYEQYF.

This clonotype has a handful of counts. The rearrangement joins TRBV5-1 to TRBJ2-6, with D possibly matching TRBD2 (6 bases). The CDR3 length is 18 residues. Trimming shortened V by 4 bases and J by 0 bases, and 17 bases separated the two germline ends. Per germline, CDR1 SGHRS and CDR2 YFSETQ. The DNA for the CDR3 is TGCGCCAGCAGCCCAGCAGGACGGGGGTCCTCTGGGGCCAACGTCCTGACTTTC. Translation gives CASSPAGRGSSGANVLTF.

The chain carries TRBV9 and TRBJ1-6, with D hard to call. The V gene lost 4 bases and the J gene lost 9 bases, with 17 bases spanning the gap. Germline lookup yields CDR1 SGDLS and CDR2 YYNGEE. The CDR3 has 15 amino acids. CDR3 residues: CASSPEGQRGSPLHF. The CDR3 DNA sequence: TGTGCCAGCAGCCCGGAAGGGCAGCGGGGTTCACCCCTCCACTTT.